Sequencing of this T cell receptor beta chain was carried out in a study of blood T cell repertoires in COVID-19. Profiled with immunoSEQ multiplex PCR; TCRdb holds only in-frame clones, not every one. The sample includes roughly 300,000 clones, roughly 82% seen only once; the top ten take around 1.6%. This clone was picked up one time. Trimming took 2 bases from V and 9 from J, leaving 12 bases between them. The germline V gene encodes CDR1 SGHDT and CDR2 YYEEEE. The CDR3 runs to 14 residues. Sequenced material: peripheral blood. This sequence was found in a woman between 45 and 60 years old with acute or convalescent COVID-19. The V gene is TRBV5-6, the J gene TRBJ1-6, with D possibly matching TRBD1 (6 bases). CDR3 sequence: CASSFWTVFSPLHF. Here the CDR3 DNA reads TGTGCCAGCAGCTTTTGGACAGTGTTTTCACCCCTCCACTTT.